This T cell receptor beta chain was found in a study of somatic mutations in cytotoxic T cells in rheumatoid arthritis (dated by TCRdb to the late 2010s). Study-level background: Patient peripheral blood (just over 29 ml EDTA) was drawn right after diagnosis and before any treatment started. Median age was essentially the same in the patient group and the control group. Some V beta antibody-stained T-cell populations were flow-sorted on a FACSAria II or Sony SH800 at nearly 100% purity, and sorted V beta1+ cells also underwent TCRB sequencing. Whether expanded CD8+ T-cell clones in untreated, newly diagnosed rheumatoid arthritis carry somatic mutations was the study question, and clonality was characterized with TCRB deep sequencing. A total of around 60 rheumatoid arthritis patients and about 20 healthy controls underwent TCRB deep sequencing.

The full study reports these points: It was unknown which antigens the expanded CD8+ clones targeted, and their absence from virus-specific databases did not exclude viral specificity. The slight underrepresentation of TRBV07 in patients was not corrected for multiple comparisons. CD8+ T-cell clonality did not differ significantly between rheumatoid arthritis patients and age-matched healthy controls. Healthy controls showed no age-related increase in CD8+ clonality, whereas patients did (Spearman r=0.49). Several identical CD8+ TCRB sequences were found in both blood and synovial fluid, and in about an eighth of the roughly 60 patients the largest CD8+ clone exceeded 20% of CD8+ cells.

The germline V gene yields SGHDN for CDR1 and FVKESK for CDR2. The junction shows trimming of 4 bases on V and 3 bases on J, plus 13 bases between the germline ends. Counted from cysteine to phenylalanine, this CDR3 has 14 amino acids. The sequence is cut down to CDR3 DNA, 42 bases in frame from base 1. Flow cytometry confirmed the purity of CD4+ and CD8+ cells that had been isolated by positive magnetic bead selection on an AutoMACS. After a first flow cytometry screen using a TCR V beta antibody panel, clonal expansions were characterized through TCRB deep sequencing of sorted CD8+ fractions. Peripheral blood mononuclear cells were isolated by Ficoll-Paque PLUS density gradient separation. DNA was extracted from CD4-enriched, CD8-enriched or PBMC samples with Nucleospin Tissue or Tissue XS kits and quantified with a Qubit 2.0 fluorometer. TCRB CDR3 sequencing used the immunoSEQ assay on genomic DNA. The study's processing was this. Only a few patient CD8+ clones larger than 1% matched published virus-specific TCRB sequences when compared against them. Only productive TCRB rearrangements were included in the analyses. Clonality was expressed as a Shannon entropy-based productive clonality index, with each clone defined by a unique TCRB CDR3 sequence. The template counts of each clone relative to the total templates per sample were used to calculate repertoire overlap between two samples. Flow cytometry-measured V-gene usage correlated with V-gene usage from TCRB sequencing, with a Spearman r of about 0.64. The clones in this table, taken by TCRdb from immuneACCESS, are in-frame only. Not every clone is retained; where verified, under half of the shortfall comes from an unresolved V gene, and the cause of the rest is unknown. The V and J calls and the clone size are those of that table, but D and trimming were determined from the DNA. Recorded for this sample are around 19,000 clones; about 80% of them occurred a single time. The ten most abundant clones make up more than 7% of the sample.

To note about this clone: The antigen it binds to is not known. There are no base qualities to consult, and no much larger clone falls within one base.

Recombination linked TRBV14 to TRBJ2-7; the D element could tentatively be TRBD1 or TRBD2, as 5 bases agree for each. The receptor comes from an adult with rheumatoid arthritis. The specimen sequenced was CD8+ T cells sorted from blood. The DNA reads TGTGCCAGCAGCCTATGGGACGGCAACTACGAGCAGTACTTC. This sequence encodes CASSLWDGNYEQYF.